These 3 T cell receptor beta chains share one sample of origin, sequenced in a study of patients and donors after allogeneic stem cell transplantation. TCRdb passed the RT-PCR reads through MiXCR, listing each CDR3 protein once. The sample holds some 150,000 distinct CDR3 sequences, about two fifths seen once. The sequenced sample was blood, either unsorted or a sorted T cell fraction (not recorded which). The receptors derive from a human donor who was either an allogeneic HSCT recipient or a stem cell or donor lymphocyte infusion donor (not recorded which). It is not recorded whose cells these are; they may come from a transplant donor.

J is TRBJ2-1 and V is TRBV9; weak D call: TRBD2 (6 bases). The CDR3 sequence is 15 residues long. V lost 4 bases and J 4 bases, leaving 15 bases between the germline ends. Germline CDR1 is SGDLS and CDR2 is YYNGEE. The CDR3 region has the DNA TGTGCCAGCAGCCCCGAGGGGAGGACTTACAATGAGCAGTTCTTC. Translation: CASSPEGRTYNEQFF.

Written as DNA, the CDR3 is TGCAGCGTGCAGCAGGGAAATGGCTACACCTTC. It translates to CSVQQGNGYTF. The chain recombines TRBV29-1 with TRBJ1-2; tentative D call: TRBD1 (5 bases). The germline CDR1 and CDR2 sequences are SQVTM and ANQGSEA. Trimming took 6 bases from V and 6 from J, leaving 11 bases between them. The CDR3 has 11 amino acids.

The chain has TRBV6-5 and TRBJ1-4; maybe TRBD1 (5 bases). This CDR3 contains 17 residues. Per germline, CDR1 MNHEY and CDR2 SVGAGI. V lost 4 bases and J lost 0, with 15 bases in between. CDR3 sequence reads: CASSSRGSGATNEKLFF. The CDR3 bases are TGTGCCAGCAGTTCCCGGGGCTCGGGGGCAACTAATGAAAAACTGTTTTTT.